This is a list of T cell receptor beta chains from one sample in a study of cytotoxic CD8 clonotypes in ibrutinib-treated CLL. The protocol was immunoSEQ multiplex PCR, while the TCRdb copy is restricted to in-frame clones and leaves out a portion. The sample lists fewer than 150,000 clones; approximately 81% were seen once. The starting material was PBMCs, obtained after 24 months of ibrutinib treatment. The receptors come from a human donor with chronic lymphocytic leukemia. Each CDR3 is given with its conserved first and last residue. Clone size, where shown, is once, few, many, or a class for clones that have expanded.

>NA|TRBV5-4|TRBJ1-2
CASSPDSYGYTF
>NA|TRBV28|TRBJ1-6
CASSLVEGSYNSPLHF
>few|TRBV5-1|TRBJ2-1
CASSLEPGRDEQFF
>NA|TRBV5-4|TRBJ2-3
CASSLGGHNTDTQYF
>NA|TRBV28|TRBJ1-2
CASSFWGRVYGYTF
>NA|TRBV5-4|TRBJ1-6
CASSLGQGFSPGSPLHF
>once|TRBV6-1|TRBJ1-2
CASRGTGQGYTF
>NA|TRBV6-6|TRBJ2-1
CASTQTGSYNEQFF
>NA|TRBV29-1|TRBJ1-6
CAGRVAENSPLHF
>NA|TRBV30|TRBJ2-1
CAWSVLRVRRQFF
>few|TRBV15|TRBJ1-2
CATSSGQTSSGYTF
>NA|TRBV6-6|TRBJ1-3
CASRSGTFSGNTIYF
>NA|TRBV7-8|TRBJ1-2
CASSLEAANYGYTF
>NA|TRBV30|TRBJ1-1
CAWRRGNTEAFF
>NA|TRBV30|TRBJ2-5
CAWSADRGPTKTQYF
>NA|TRBV7-8|TRBJ2-3
CASSLSGGQTDTQYF
>NA|TRBV19|TRBJ2-1
CASSITGDEQFF